A selection of T cell receptor beta chains follows, all from one sample in a study of blood T cell repertoires in COVID-19. The assay was immunoSEQ multiplex PCR, and TCRdb's table has in-frame clones only and misses some. The data hold 40,000 to 65,000 clones, with about nine tenths observed a single time. Input material: peripheral blood. These receptors all stem from an elderly man with acute or convalescent COVID-19. CDR3s include the opening cysteine and the closing phenylalanine or tryptophan. The D gene is left open where the match is weak. Where a row states a size, it is once, few, many or the class of an expanded clone; other rows omit it.

.,18,TRBJ2-3,.,TRBV4-1,TGCGCCAGCAGCCAAGGTCGTGGGGCGGGGGCTAGCACAGATACGCAGTATTTT,CASSQGRGAGASTDTQYF
TRBD1,16,TRBJ2-1,.,TRBV4-3,TGCGCCAGCAGCCAATCAGGGGGCCTCTCCTACAATGAGCAGTTCTTC,CASSQSGGLSYNEQFF
.,14,TRBJ1-5,.,TRBV6-5,TGTGCCAGCCGAGGGGGATATAGCAATCAGCCCCAGCATTTT,CASRGGYSNQPQHF
.,14,TRBJ1-2,.,TRBV30,TGTGCCTGGAAGGGGGAGGGTGGCAGCTATGGCTACACCTTC,CAWKGEGGSYGYTF
.,15,TRBJ1-2,.,TRBV5-4,TGTGCCAGCAGCTTGGGAGGAGCAGGGATGTATGGCTACACCTTC,CASSLGGAGMYGYTF
.,14,TRBJ1-1,.,TRBV5-1,TGCGCCAGCAGCCTCCAAGGGGGGAACACTGAAGCTTTCTTT,CASSLQGGNTEAFF
.,14,TRBJ2-7,few,TRBV18,TGTGCCAGCTCATTGGGGGGTACTTGGTACGAGCAGTACTTC,CASSLGGTWYEQYF
TRBD1,16,TRBJ1-2,.,TRBV7-2,TGTGCCAGCAGCTTAAACGAGGGGGCATGGGGCTATGGCTACACCTTC,CASSLNEGAWGYGYTF
TRBD1,17,TRBJ1-3,.,TRBV4-1,TGCGCCAGCAGCCTCTCCGGGACAGGATACTCTGGAAACACCATATATTTT,CASSLSGTGYSGNTIYF
.,14,TRBJ1-6,.,TRBV19,TGTGCCAGTACCGGGAGCTCCTATAATTCACCCCTCCACTTT,CASTGSSYNSPLHF
.,15,TRBJ2-3,.,TRBV9,TGTGCCAGCAGCGCACAGGGAGAGCTCACAGATACGCAGTATTTT,CASSAQGELTDTQYF
.,16,TRBJ1-4,.,TRBV11-2,TGTGCCAGCAGCTGGGGCCTAGGGATGGTAAATGAAAAACTGTTTTTT,CASSWGLGMVNEKLFF
.,20,TRBJ1-5,.,TRBV5-3,TGTGCCAGAAGCCCGGCCCACAGAATTTCCACCCAATATAGCAATCAGCCCCAGCATTTT,CARSPAHRISTQYSNQPQHF
.,15,TRBJ1-5,.,TRBV19,TGTGCCAGTAGTCACTTAACTACTGAGGATCAGCCCCAGCATTTT,CASSHLTTEDQPQHF
TRBD1,11,TRBJ1-2,.,TRBV29-1,TGCAGCACAGACAGGGCCTATGGCTACACCTTC,CSTDRAYGYTF
.,15,TRBJ2-7,.,TRBV3-1/TRBV3-2,TGTGCCAGCAGCCAAGGGCAACATCCCGGGTCCGAGCAGTACTTC,CASSQGQHPGSEQYF